One sample yielded the 17 T cell receptor beta chains listed below, sequenced in a study of vaccination and CD4 T cells after COVID-19. Sequencing of the DNA from cultured CD4+ T cells was carried out with the Oncomine TCR Beta short-read assay. MiXCR, applied by TCRdb to the PCR reads, yields one record per CDR3 protein. This table holds more than 9,500 distinct CDR3 sequences, more than 70% found once. No cognate antigen is known for these TCRs. Treatment: roughly 10-day PBMC culture with coronavirus spike peptide pools or control peptides (ViraFEST assay). Sequenced sample: CD4+ T cells from blood, cultured in vitro. These TCRs come from a human donor who had recovered from COVID-19.

This clonotype has only one observation. The V and J genes are TRBV20-1 and TRBJ2-7, with TRBD2 identical over 10 bases. J lost 0 bases, V lost 5 bases, and 7 bases had no gene match. Germline-derived CDR1 and CDR2 are DFQATT and SNEGSKA (reference sequence). CDR3 length equals 15 residues. CDR3 DNA sequence: TGCAGTGCTGGACCTAGCGGGAGAGGCTCCTACGAGCAGTACTTC. Its protein product is CSAGPSGRGSYEQYF.

This rearrangement joins TRBV2 to TRBJ1-2, with D tentatively TRBD1 (5 bases). Trimming removed 8 bases from V and 7 bases from J, with 17 bases in between. The CDR3 has 13 amino acids. Germline assignment: CDR1 SNHLY and CDR2 FYNNEI. The CDR3 DNA reads TGTGCCAGCTCGAGTTCAGGGTCCGCTGGCTACACCTTC. Protein: CASSSSGSAGYTF. Combining the CDR3 with reference TRBV2 and TRBJ1-2 gives the whole variable domain EPEVTQTPSHQVTQMGQEVILRCVPISNHLYFYWYRQILGQKVEFLVSFYNNEISEKSEIFDDQFSVERPDGSNFTLKIRSTKLEDSAMYFCASSSSGSAGYTFGSGTRLTVV.

This sequence joins TRBV2 and TRBJ1-2; possible D gene TRBD1, 6 bases. V shed 4 bases and J shed 2 bases, with 8 bases lying between them. Germline CDR1 reads SNHLY; CDR2 reads FYNNEI. The CDR3 runs 13 residues. The CDR3 protein is CASSGTANYGYTF. CDR3 DNA: TGTGCCAGCAGTGGGACAGCAAACTATGGCTACACCTTC.

The V gene is TRBV28, the J gene TRBJ2-6; D unresolved. Germline loops: CDR1 MDHEN, CDR2 SYDVKM. Trimming stripped 5 bases from V and 0 bases from J, with 11 bases between. The CDR3 runs 16 residues. Here the CDR3 reads CASSEWMDSGANVLTF. The CDR3 region has the DNA TGTGCCAGCAGTGAGTGGATGGACTCTGGGGCCAACGTCCTGACTTTC.

V gene TRBV29-1 combines with J gene TRBJ1-2, with D uncertain. Germline CDR1 SQVTM, CDR2 ANQGSEA. V lost 7 bases, J lost 8 bases, and 14 bases lay in between. This CDR3 spans 11 amino acids. CDR3: CSAQESRGYTF. CDR3 nucleotides: TGCAGCGCTCAGGAGTCACGGGGCTACACCTTC.

The chain carries TRBV20-1 and TRBJ1-5; D is perhaps TRBD1 (6 bases). The V gene's germline CDR1 is DFQATT and CDR2 SNEGSKA (reference sequence). Trimming shortened V by 5 bases and J by 3 bases, and 17 bases separated the two germline ends. This CDR3 is built from 15 residues. CDR3 loop: CSAALRGGPNQPQHF. The DNA for the CDR3 is TGCAGTGCTGCCCTAAGAGGGGGTCCCAATCAGCCCCAGCATTTT.

This clonotype is a singleton in its sample. This chain connects TRBV7-2 to TRBJ2-7; 9 bases are shared with TRBD2. This CDR3 comprises 15 residues. CDR1 is SGHTA and CDR2 is FQGNSA in the germline V gene. The V and J ends lost 1 base and 4 bases, in that order; junction bases with no gene match: 5. CDR3 DNA sequence: TGTGCCAGCAGCTTAGGGGCGGGAGGGGTTTACGAGCAGTACTTC. Its protein is CASSLGAGGVYEQYF.

The rearrangement links TRBV7-9 to TRBJ2-7; TRBD1 matches 12 bases. Germline V CDR1 and CDR2: SEHNR, FQNEAQ (reference sequence). J lost 0 bases, V lost 4 bases, and 19 bases had no gene match. This CDR3 contains 21 residues. In DNA form, the CDR3 reads TGTGCCAGCAGCTCCGCCGGGACAGGGGGCGAGTTTACGGTGAGCTCCTACGAGCAGTACTTC. This encodes CASSSAGTGGEFTVSSYEQYF.

The chain has TRBV19 and TRBJ1-2, with 7 bases that match TRBD1. This CDR3 is 15 amino acids long. Trimming took 3 bases from V and 4 from J; bases not matched to a gene: 8. Germline V gene sequence: CDR1 LNHDA, CDR2 SQIVND (reference sequence). CDR3 DNA: TGTGCCAGTAGTATCGACAGGGCGGTCGTCTATGGCTACACCTTC. Translation: CASSIDRAVVYGYTF.

The V and J genes are TRBV6-5 and TRBJ1-2; no clear D. There are 13 residues in the CDR3. Per the germline V gene, CDR1 is MNHEY and CDR2 is SVGAGI. With 0 bases removed from V and 7 bases from J, the gap between germline ends came to 9 bases. The CDR3 sequence: CASSYSSPGGYTF. Here the CDR3 DNA reads TGTGCCAGCAGTTACTCAAGCCCGGGTGGCTACACCTTC.

The chain is built from TRBV4-1 and TRBJ2-1, with 10 bases that match TRBD1. V shed 0 bases, J shed 8 bases, and the junction held 10 bases outside the gene matches. CDR1 and CDR2 from the germline V gene are MGHRA and YSYEKL. The CDR3 loop spans 17 amino acids. CDR3 loop: CASSQEVVGQGWYEQFF. The CDR3 DNA reads TGCGCCAGCAGCCAAGAAGTGGTGGGACAGGGGTGGTATGAGCAGTTCTTC.

V is TRBV28 and J is TRBJ2-7; no firm D call. The CDR3 sequence is 10 residues long. Germline CDR1 MDHEN, CDR2 SYDVKM. The ends were cut back, 11 bases at V and 3 bases at J, with 8 bases in the middle. CDR3 sequence (DNA): TGTGCCGCAGTCCGCTACGAGCAGTACTTC. It specifies CAAVRYEQYF.

The chain couples TRBV6-1 to TRBJ1-5; unclear D gene. Per the germline V gene, CDR1 is MNHNS and CDR2 is SASEGT. With 7 bases removed from V and 4 bases from J, the gap between germline ends came to 11 bases. The CDR3 spans 13 residues. As DNA, the CDR3 is TGTGCCAGCACCAACAACAGAAATCAGCCCCAGCATTTT. The encoded protein is CASTNNRNQPQHF.

This clonotype is large within its sample. The chain links TRBV27 to TRBJ1-2, with TRBD1 as a possible D gene (5 bases). The CDR3 runs 16 residues. CDR1 and CDR2 from the germline V gene are MNHEY and SMNVEV (reference sequence). The V end lost 5 bases, the J end lost 0 bases, and 16 bases lay between the germline ends. The CDR3 DNA reads TGTGCCAGCAGTCAGCTTTCTAGGGGAGCTAACTATGGCTACACCTTC. Translation: CASSQLSRGANYGYTF.

The chain is built from TRBV3-1 and TRBJ2-2; a weak D match, TRBD2 (6 bases). V lost 7 bases and J lost 7, with 13 bases in between. The CDR3 is 13 residues long. The germline CDR1 and CDR2 sequences are LGHDT and YNNKEL (reference sequence). DNA for the CDR3: TGTGCCAGCACCCAGCCCGGGGGCGGGGAGCTGTTTTTT. It is translated as CASTQPGGGELFF.

This chain connects TRBV10-3 to TRBJ1-5; D is ambiguous. Trimming took 10 bases from V and 0 from J, leaving 10 bases between them. Germline V gives CDR1 ENHRY, CDR2 SYGVKD. CDR3 length: 13 residues. This CDR3 is CASGRGSNQPQHF. CDR3 nucleotide sequence: TGTGCCAGCGGACGGGGTAGCAATCAGCCCCAGCATTTT.

This sequence joins TRBV10-2 and TRBJ1-6, with 7 bases identical to TRBD1. The ends lost 7 bases at V and 10 bases at J; junction bases unmatched: 10. The CDR3 runs 14 residues. Germline-derived CDR1 and CDR2 are WSHSY and SAAADI. The CDR3 here is CASTLGDSQSPLHF. Written as DNA, the CDR3 is TGCGCCAGCACCTTGGGGGACAGCCAATCACCCCTCCACTTT.